These 16 T cell receptor beta chains were sequenced from one sample in a study of post-analysis software for immune sequencing data. Study conclusions and caveats: In patients, TRBV5-6, TRBV5-1 and TRBV20-1 belonged to several TRBV segments found more frequently than in controls.

cDNA libraries for TCR beta contained unique molecular identifiers. TCRdb independently ran MiXCR on the PCR reads; one entry per CDR3 protein. Here the sample spans more than 500,000 distinct CDR3 sequences, 30% to 40% being singletons. Antigens of these TCRs are unknown. The material sequenced was blood. These receptors were taken from a girl younger than 18 with multiple sclerosis.

The CDR3 bases are TGCGCCAGCAGCCAAGAATCCCTAGCGGGGGGGCGTGAGCAGTTCTTC. Its protein product is CASSQESLAGGREQFF. The chain employs TRBV4-1 and TRBJ2-1; 12 nucleotides line up with TRBD2. CDR3 length: 16 residues. The V and J ends lost 0 bases and 9 bases, in that order; junction bases with no gene match: 6. Per the germline V gene, CDR1 is MGHRA and CDR2 is YSYEKL.

The chain joins TRBV27 to TRBJ1-2; D is ambiguous. The CDR3 covers 14 residues. Germline values: CDR1 MNHEY, CDR2 SMNVEV (reference sequence). Trimming took off 2 bases at V and 6 bases at J, with 13 bases between the two ends. The CDR3 region is CASSLSRGLNGYTF. The CDR3 DNA reads as TGTGCCAGCAGTTTAAGTCGGGGATTAAATGGCTACACCTTC.

This chain connects TRBV5-1 to TRBJ2-7, with 7 bases aligning to TRBD1. The V segment lost 0 bases and the J segment 4 bases; nucleotides outside the gene matches: 13. The CDR3 consists of 17 residues. Per the germline V gene, CDR1 is SGHRS and CDR2 is YFSETQ. CDR3 amino acids: CASSLVGSATRGYEQYF. The CDR3 bases are TGCGCCAGCAGCTTGGTTGGGAGTGCGACCAGGGGGTACGAGCAGTACTTC.

A few counts support this clonotype. This chain uses TRBV20-1 with TRBJ1-2; D remains unclear. V lost 3 bases and J 3 bases, leaving 17 bases between the germline ends. Germline CDR1 reads DFQATT; CDR2 reads SNEGSKA (reference sequence). The CDR3 is made up of 15 amino acids. As DNA, the CDR3 is TGCAGTGCTAGTCCCCCCAGTGGCGGGTACTATGGCTACACCTTC. Translation: CSASPPSGGYYGYTF.

Only a few counts were recorded for this clonotype. CDR3 sequence (DNA): TGCAGTGCTAGAGGAGCTTTGGCTATCACAGATACGCAGTATTTT. The encoded protein is CSARGALAITDTQYF. V is TRBV20-1 and J is TRBJ2-3; D remains unclear. With 1 base removed from V and 2 bases from J, the gap between germline ends came to 13 bases. CDR1 is DFQATT and CDR2 is SNEGSKA in the germline V gene (reference sequence). This CDR3 is built from 15 residues.

In this sample, this clonotype turned up a few times. J is TRBJ1-4 and V is TRBV12-3 or TRBV12-4; TRBD1 agrees at 9 bases. The CDR3 totals 15 residues. Trimming cost V 5 bases and J 8 bases; bases outside gene matches: 9. The CDR3 protein is CASSKLQGAREKLFF. The CDR3 bases are TGTGCCAGCAGTAAGCTACAGGGGGCTCGGGAAAAACTGTTTTTT.

The CDR3 nucleotides read TGTGCCAGCAGTGACTACCTCCGGGGTGAAAAACTGTTTTTT. Encoded protein: CASSDYLRGEKLFF. The V call is TRBV2, the J call TRBJ1-4; D is uncertain. Germline CDR1 and CDR2: SNHLY and FYNNEI. Trimming took off 3 bases at V and 7 bases at J, with 12 bases between the two ends. CDR3 length: 14 residues. Full variable domain (outside the CDR3, taken from reference TRBV2 and TRBJ1-4): EPEVTQTPSHQVTQMGQEVILRCVPISNHLYFYWYRQILGQKVEFLVSFYNNEISEKSEIFDDQFSVERPDGSNFTLKIRSTKLEDSAMYFCASSDYLRGEKLFFGSGTQLSVL.

This clonotype has a handful of counts. The chain employs TRBV4-2 and TRBJ2-1; TRBD2 aligns across 10 bases. There are 15 residues in the CDR3. From germline, CDR1 is LGHNA and CDR2 YNFKEQ. J gave up 5 bases and V 4 bases, and 5 bases lay outside the gene matches. The CDR3 loop is CASSPKRGGNNEQFF. The DNA of the CDR3 is TGTGCCAGCAGCCCTAAGCGGGGGGGTAACAATGAGCAGTTCTTC.

The rearrangement joins TRBV6-5 to TRBJ1-1; D not certain. Per the germline V gene, CDR1 is MNHEY and CDR2 is SVGAGI. The germline V and J ends were trimmed by 7 bases and 8 bases, with 11 bases remaining between them. The CDR3 spans 11 residues. The CDR3 here is CASTRGVEAFF. CDR3 DNA: TGTGCCAGCACCCGAGGCGTCGAAGCTTTCTTT.

A word on this clonotype: The junction and the germline gene differ at one end; a read error may be behind it. The rearrangement joins TRBV7-7 to TRBJ2-1, with 7 bases that match TRBD2. Per germline, CDR1 SSHAT and CDR2 FNYEAQ (reference sequence). The CDR3 contains 12 residues. The CDR3 bases are TGTGCTAGCAGCCCGGCGGGGGTGACCCAGTTCTTC. It yields the protein CASSPAGVTQFF.

To note about this clonotype: The CDR3 carries no conserved terminal phenylalanine or tryptophan, so it likely arises from a read error. The V and J genes are TRBV3-1 and TRBJ2-6; D is undetermined. CDR3 length: 15 residues. V lost 1 base and J 0 bases, leaving 4 bases between the germline ends. Germline CDR1 and CDR2: LGHDT and YNNKEL (reference sequence). For the CDR3, the DNA is TGTGCCAGCAGCCAAGCCATCTCTGGGGCCAACGTCCTGACTGTC. Its translation: CASSQAISGANVLTV.

This chain connects TRBV6-1 to TRBJ2-7; no clear D. Germline V gene data show CDR1 as MNHNS and CDR2 as SASEGT. This CDR3 contains 14 residues. The V end was cut by 6 bases, the J end by 0 bases, with 12 bases between. This chain's CDR3 is CASRMDESSYEQYF. The CDR3 region has the DNA TGTGCCAGCAGGATGGACGAGAGCTCCTACGAGCAGTACTTC.

The rearrangement links TRBV5-1 to TRBJ2-1; the D gene is possibly TRBD1 (6 bases). Germline V CDR1 and CDR2: SGHRS, YFSETQ. The CDR3 length is 16 residues. V lost 1 base and J 0 bases, leaving 11 bases between the germline ends. The DNA for the CDR3 is TGCGCCAGCAGCTTGCGTCGACAGGACTCCTACAATGAGCAGTTCTTC. This gives the protein CASSLRRQDSYNEQFF.

This clonotype has more than one count but fewer than ten. The V call is TRBV9, the J call TRBJ2-7; 7 bases align to TRBD1. There are 14 residues in the CDR3. Germline V CDR1 and CDR2: SGDLS, YYNGEE. The junction had 6 bases not matched to a gene; V was cut back by 3 bases and J by 3 bases. This chain's CDR3 is CASSAGTALYEQYF. Written as DNA, the CDR3 is TGTGCCAGCAGCGCCGGGACAGCTCTCTACGAGCAGTACTTC. The variable domain in full, completed from reference TRBV9 and TRBJ2-7, reads DSGVTQTPKHLITATGQRVTLRCSPRSGDLSVYWYQQSLDQGLQFLIQYYNGEERAKGNILERFSAQQFPDLHSELNLSSLELGDSALYFCASSAGTALYEQYFGPGTRLTVT.

This clonotype has only a few counts. The chain uses TRBV15 and TRBJ2-5; D remains ambiguous. The ends were cut back, 4 bases at V and 2 bases at J, with 20 bases in the middle. Germline V lookup: CDR1 LNHNV, CDR2 YYDKDF (reference sequence). The CDR3 extends over 17 amino acids. The DNA of the CDR3 is TGTGCCACCAGCACCCCGGACGACCAGGCCCCTCAAGAGACCCAGTACTTC. It is translated as CATSTPDDQAPQETQYF.

This sequence joins TRBV7-9 and TRBJ2-3; TRBD1 is a possible D gene (6 bases). CDR1 is SEHNR and CDR2 is FQNEAQ in the germline V gene (reference sequence). The V end was cut by 4 bases, the J end by 0 bases, with 11 bases between. The CDR3 totals 15 residues. CDR3 sequence: CASSSYRVSTDTQYF. The CDR3 DNA sequence: TGTGCCAGCAGCTCCTACAGGGTGAGCACAGATACGCAGTATTTT.